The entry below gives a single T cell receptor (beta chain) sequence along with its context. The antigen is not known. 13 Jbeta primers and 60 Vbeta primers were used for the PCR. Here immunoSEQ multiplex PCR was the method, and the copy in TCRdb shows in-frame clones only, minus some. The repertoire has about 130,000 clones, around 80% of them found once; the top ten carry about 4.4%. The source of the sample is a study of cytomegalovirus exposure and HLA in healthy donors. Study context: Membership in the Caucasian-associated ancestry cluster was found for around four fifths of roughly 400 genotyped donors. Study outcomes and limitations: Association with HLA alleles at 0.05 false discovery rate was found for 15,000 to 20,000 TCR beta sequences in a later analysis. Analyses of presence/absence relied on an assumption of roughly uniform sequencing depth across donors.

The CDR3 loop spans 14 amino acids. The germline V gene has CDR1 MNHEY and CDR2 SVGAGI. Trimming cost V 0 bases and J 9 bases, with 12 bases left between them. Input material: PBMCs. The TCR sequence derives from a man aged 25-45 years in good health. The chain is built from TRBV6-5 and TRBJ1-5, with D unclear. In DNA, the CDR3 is TGTGCCAGCAGTTACTCGGTGGAGTTCGGGCCCCAGCATTTT. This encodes CASSYSVEFGPQHF.